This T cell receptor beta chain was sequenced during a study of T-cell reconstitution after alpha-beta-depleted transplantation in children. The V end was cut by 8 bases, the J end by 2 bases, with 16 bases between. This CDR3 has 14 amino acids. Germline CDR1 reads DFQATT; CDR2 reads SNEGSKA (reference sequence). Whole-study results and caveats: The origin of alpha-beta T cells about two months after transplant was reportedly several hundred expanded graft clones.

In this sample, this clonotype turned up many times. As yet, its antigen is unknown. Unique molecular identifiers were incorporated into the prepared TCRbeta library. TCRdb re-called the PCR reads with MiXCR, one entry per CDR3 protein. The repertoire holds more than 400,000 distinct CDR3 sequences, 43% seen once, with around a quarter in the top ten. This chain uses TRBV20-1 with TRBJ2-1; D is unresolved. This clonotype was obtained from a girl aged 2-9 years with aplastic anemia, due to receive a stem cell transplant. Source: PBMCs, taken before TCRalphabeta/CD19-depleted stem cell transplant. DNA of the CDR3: TGCAGTCCTACCGACCCGGGCACCTACAATGAGCAGTTCTTC. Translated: CSPTDPGTYNEQFF.